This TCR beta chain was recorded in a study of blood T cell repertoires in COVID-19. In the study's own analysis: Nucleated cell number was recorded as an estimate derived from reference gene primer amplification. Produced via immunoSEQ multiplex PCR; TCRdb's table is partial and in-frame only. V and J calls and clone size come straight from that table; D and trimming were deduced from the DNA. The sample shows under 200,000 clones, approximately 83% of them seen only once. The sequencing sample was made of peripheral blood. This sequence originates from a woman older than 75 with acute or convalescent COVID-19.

The CDR3 loop reads CASRRRGTPGNTIYF. In nucleotides, the CDR3 is TGTGCCAGCAGACGCAGGGGGACCCCTGGAAACACCATATATTTT. The chain employs TRBV7-2 and TRBJ1-3, with 7 bases fitting TRBD1. Trimming took 6 bases from V and 2 from J; bases not matched to a gene: 7. CDR1 is SGHTA, CDR2 FQGNSA, per germline. This CDR3 has 15 amino acids.